What follows are 25 T cell receptor beta chains derived from one specimen sequenced in a study of cytomegalovirus exposure and HLA in healthy donors. PCR involved 60 Vbeta and 13 Jbeta primers. The table came from immunoSEQ multiplex PCR; TCRdb's copy has only in-frame clones and leaves some out. This table holds about 180,000 clones, roughly 78% found once. Sequenced sample: PBMCs. Every receptor here comes from a woman aged 50 to 60 in good health and CMV-seropositive.

This clone was counted once. The CDR3 bases are TGCGCCAGCAGCCGGGGGACAGGGGAGAACACTGAAGCTTTCTTT. It codes for CASSRGTGENTEAFF. The chain joins TRBV4-3 to TRBJ1-1; TRBD1 matches 10 bases. CDR1 and CDR2 from the germline V gene are LGHNA and YSLEER. The CDR3 extends over 15 amino acids. V dropped 4 bases and J dropped 1; count of bases not matched to a gene: 3.

This chain links TRBV6-6 with TRBJ2-1; tentative D call: TRBD1 (6 bases). The CDR3 runs to 13 residues. The germline gives CDR1 MNHNY, CDR2 SVGAGI (reference sequence). The V end lost 2 bases, the J end lost 10 bases, and 12 bases lay between the germline ends. CDR3 sequence reads: CASSYGGGDEQFF. Here the CDR3 DNA reads TGTGCCAGCAGTTACGGGGGCGGAGACGAGCAGTTCTTC.

The table lists this clone with a few counts. The chain links TRBV14 to TRBJ2-5; no reliable D call. V was trimmed by 1 base and J by 0 bases, leaving 12 bases between them. Germline CDR1 reads SGHDN; CDR2 reads FVKESK. The CDR3 is 16 residues long. CDR3 amino acids: CASSQVIAPYQETQYF. The DNA of the CDR3 is TGTGCCAGCAGCCAAGTTATAGCACCGTACCAAGAGACCCAGTACTTC. Complete variable domain (other parts from reference TRBV14 and TRBJ2-5): EAGVTQFPSHSVIEKGQTVTLRCDPISGHDNLYWYRRVMGKEIKFLLHFVKESKQDESGMPNNRFLAERTGGTYSTLKVQPAELEDSGVYFCASSQVIAPYQETQYFGPGTRLLVL.

This clone was picked up a small number of times. The V call is TRBV2, the J call TRBJ2-7; maybe TRBD1 (6 bases). The CDR3 totals 13 residues. Trimming cost V 7 bases and J 4 bases, with 14 bases left between them. Per germline, CDR1 SNHLY and CDR2 FYNNEI. The CDR3 protein is CASTWDTLYEQYF. In DNA, the CDR3 is TGTGCCAGCACGTGGGACACCTTATACGAGCAGTACTTC.

The CDR3 DNA sequence: TGTGCCAGTATCAACAGGGCCGTCGATACTGAAGCTTTCTTT. Amino acid sequence: CASINRAVDTEAFF. The chain has TRBV19 and TRBJ1-1; tentative D call: TRBD1 (6 bases). This CDR3 has 14 residues. V gave up 7 bases and J gave up 5 bases, with 17 bases separating them. Per the germline V gene, CDR1 is LNHDA and CDR2 is SQIVND (reference sequence).

This clone was observed a single time. The gene calls are TRBV28 and TRBJ1-1; TRBD1 matches 7 bases. Germline CDR1 and CDR2: MDHEN and SYDVKM. Germline trimming cut 4 bases from V and 0 bases from J; bases unmatched to any gene: 8. The CDR3 is 16 amino acids. The chain's CDR3 is CASSYVTGEVNTEAFF. Written as DNA, the CDR3 is TGTGCCAGCAGTTATGTAACAGGGGAGGTGAACACTGAAGCTTTCTTT.

The chain links TRBV19 to TRBJ2-2; 15 bases agree with TRBD2. Losses at the gene ends were 11 bases for V and 3 bases for J; bases not matched to a gene: 7. Looked up from germline, CDR1 is LNHDA and CDR2 is SQIVND (reference sequence). The CDR3 covers 16 residues. In DNA form, the CDR3 reads TGTGCCTCAAGGACTAGCGGGAGGGGTTACACCGGGGAGCTGTTTTTT. Translated, it gives CASRTSGRGYTGELFF. Using reference TRBV19 and TRBJ2-2 for the parts outside the CDR3, the full variable domain is DGGITQSPKYLFRKEGQNVTLSCEQNLNHDAMYWYRQDPGQGLRLIYYSQIVNDFQKGDIAEGYSVSREKKESFPLTVTSAQKNPTAFYLCASRTSGRGYTGELFFGEGSRLTVL.

The chain links TRBV7-9 to TRBJ2-7, with a weak D call TRBD2 (6 bases). CDR3 size: 12 residues. Per germline, CDR1 SEHNR and CDR2 FQNEAQ (reference sequence). The ends were cut back, 5 bases at V and 6 bases at J, with 11 bases in the middle. CDR3 DNA: TGTGCCAGCAGCGCGGGATTCACCGAGCAGTACTTC. Translation gives CASSAGFTEQYF. Filled out from reference TRBV7-9 and TRBJ2-7, the complete variable domain reads DTGVSQNPRHKITKRGQNVTFRCDPISEHNRLYWYRQTLGQGPEFLTYFQNEAQLEKSRLLSDRFSAERPKGSFSTLEIQRTEQGDSAMYLCASSAGFTEQYFGPGTRLTVT.

J is TRBJ2-1 and V is TRBV28, with 9 positions matching TRBD1. The CDR3 loop spans 15 amino acids. The germline CDR1 and CDR2 sequences are MDHEN and SYDVKM. V lost 5 bases to trimming and J lost 9 bases; unmatched junction nucleotides: 11. As DNA, the CDR3 is TGTGCCAGCAGTCTACCGGGACAGGGTTTCGGTGAGCAGTTCTTC. Amino acids: CASSLPGQGFGEQFF.

V is TRBV18 and J is TRBJ1-1; D remains ambiguous. The germline CDR1 and CDR2 sequences are KGHSH and LQKENI. V was clipped by 3 bases and J by 4 bases, with 15 bases between them. This CDR3 is built from 15 residues. The CDR3, as DNA: TGTGCCAGCTCACCTGAAAAAGCCTCAAGCACTGAAGCTTTCTTT. Protein product: CASSPEKASSTEAFF.

The chain couples TRBV9 to TRBJ2-5; the D is unclear. Trimming cost V 1 base and J 0 bases, with 7 bases left between them. CDR3 length equals 14 residues. Germline values: CDR1 SGDLS, CDR2 YYNGEE. The CDR3 here is CASSVRGNQETQYF. As DNA, the CDR3 is TGTGCCAGCAGCGTAAGAGGAAACCAAGAGACCCAGTACTTC.

This chain joins TRBV5-1 and TRBJ1-6, with 10 positions matching TRBD1. Germline V gene lookup returns CDR1 SGHRS and CDR2 YFSETQ. V shed 2 bases and J 6 bases; nucleotides not matched to a gene: 14. CDR3 size: 19 residues. Here the CDR3 DNA reads TGCGCCAGCAGCTTAAACCTAAAAACCGGGACAGGGGTTAATTCACCCCTCCACTTT. Residues: CASSLNLKTGTGVNSPLHF.

This clone was found once. The chain links TRBV19 to TRBJ1-1; D not resolved. V shed 3 bases and J shed 5 bases, with 10 bases lying between them. The germline V gene encodes CDR1 LNHDA and CDR2 SQIVND (reference sequence). This CDR3 is built from 13 residues. In DNA, the CDR3 is TGTGCCAGTAGTATGGGAGGAAGGACTGAAGCTTTCTTT. Translated, it gives CASSMGGRTEAFF.

The chain recombines TRBV7-2 with TRBJ2-1; TRBD2 matches at 8 bases. The length of the CDR3 is 16 residues. Germline-derived CDR1 and CDR2 are SGHTA and FQGNSA. The ends lost 6 bases at V and 3 bases at J; junction bases unmatched: 10. The CDR3 reads CASRTPGSGVYNEQFF. In nucleotides, the CDR3 is TGTGCCAGCAGAACCCCGGGTAGCGGGGTCTACAATGAGCAGTTCTTC.

The chain links TRBV11-3 to TRBJ2-5, with 12 bases lining up with TRBD2. This CDR3 has 17 amino acids. Germline CDR1 SGHNT, CDR2 YENEEA. V lost 5 bases, J lost 0 bases, and 7 bases stayed unmatched. The CDR3 bases are TGTGCCAGCAGCCCCGGGACTAGCGGGCGATACCAAGAGACCCAGTACTTC. Protein: CASSPGTSGRYQETQYF. The whole variable domain, filled in from reference TRBV11-3 and TRBJ2-5, reads EAGVVQSPRYKIIEKKQPVAFWCNPISGHNTLYWYLQNLGQGPELLIRYENEEAVDDSQLPKDRFSAERLKGVDSTLKIQPAELGDSAVYLCASSPGTSGRYQETQYFGPGTRLLVL.

The genes are TRBV27 and TRBJ1-3, with 12 bases fitting TRBD1. Germline V gives CDR1 MNHEY, CDR2 SMNVEV (reference sequence). With V trimmed by 6 bases and J by 3 bases, 9 bases remained unmatched. CDR3 length: 17 residues. CDR3 sequence: CASRNIGTGGFGNTIYF. CDR3 nucleotides: TGTGCCAGCAGAAACATAGGGACAGGGGGCTTTGGAAACACCATATATTTT.

The chain carries TRBV5-6 and TRBJ2-1, with 8 nucleotides matching TRBD2. This CDR3 is built from 18 residues. CDR1 is SGHDT, CDR2 YYEEEE, per germline. V shed 2 bases, J shed 0 bases, and the junction held 10 bases outside the gene matches. The CDR3 protein is CASSFRTSGLLSYNEQFF. The CDR3 nucleotides read TGTGCCAGCAGCTTTAGAACTAGCGGTCTCCTCTCCTACAATGAGCAGTTCTTC.

The V and J genes are TRBV19 and TRBJ1-2, with D possibly matching TRBD1 (6 bases). The CDR3 sequence is 16 residues long. The V and J ends lost 3 bases and 3 bases respectively, with 17 bases between them. The germline gives CDR1 LNHDA, CDR2 SQIVND (reference sequence). The CDR3 loop is CASSISSAGAYYGYTF. DNA for the CDR3: TGTGCCAGTAGTATCTCCTCGGCAGGGGCCTACTATGGCTACACCTTC.

Many counts were recorded for this clone. The gene calls are TRBV7-2 and TRBJ2-7; no clear D. This CDR3 is 12 amino acids long. Germline lookup yields CDR1 SGHTA and CDR2 FQGNSA. V lost 5 bases and J lost 9, with 14 bases in between. The CDR3 is CASSLGPLGQYF. The CDR3 DNA reads as TGTGCCAGCAGCCTGGGCCCCCTCGGGCAGTACTTC. Together with reference TRBV7-2 and TRBJ2-7, the CDR3 gives the full variable domain: GAGVSQSPSNKVTEKGKDVELRCDPISGHTALYWYRQSLGQGLEFLIYFQGNSAPDKSGLPSDRFSAERTGGSVSTLTIQRTQQEDSAVYLCASSLGPLGQYFGPGTRLTVT.

The V and J genes are TRBV10-3 and TRBJ2-1, with 9 positions matching TRBD2. CDR3 length: 15 amino acids. Trimming took 1 base from V and 5 from J; bases not matched to a gene: 3. CDR1 and CDR2 (germline): ENHRY, SYGVKD. The CDR3 region is CAISELGLADNEQFF. CDR3 nucleotide sequence: TGTGCCATCAGTGAGTTGGGACTAGCAGACAATGAGCAGTTCTTC.

The chain combines TRBV5-1 with TRBJ1-1; D call uncertain. This CDR3 contains 15 residues. Germline V gene data show CDR1 as SGHRS and CDR2 as YFSETQ. Deletions cut 4 bases from V and 4 bases from J, with 17 bases between. CDR3 sequence (DNA): TGCGCCAGCAGCCCCTCTTGGGGAGGTAGCACTGAAGCTTTCTTT. It is translated as CASSPSWGGSTEAFF.

This clone was recorded a few times. V usage is TRBV27 and J usage is TRBJ2-3; the match to TRBD2 covers 8 bases. V lost 5 bases to trimming and J lost 5 bases; unmatched junction nucleotides: 12. CDR3 length: 16 residues. In germline, CDR1 is MNHEY, CDR2 SMNVEV (reference sequence). CDR3 in amino acids: CASSPPSGTRGDTQYF. DNA of the CDR3: TGTGCCAGCAGTCCACCGTCCGGGACTAGAGGAGATACGCAGTATTTT.

J is TRBJ1-1 and V is TRBV19, with D uncertain. V was shortened by 5 bases and J by 8 bases, with 15 bases between the two germline ends. Germline assignment: CDR1 LNHDA and CDR2 SQIVND (reference sequence). The CDR3 has 13 amino acids. The CDR3 bases are TGTGCCAGTAGTCGAGTTTATAGAGCCGAAGCTTTCTTT. Translated: CASSRVYRAEAFF.

This clone has just a few counts. This chain links TRBV27 with TRBJ2-7, with TRBD1 as a possible D gene (6 bases). CDR3 length equals 15 residues. Germline V gene data show CDR1 as MNHEY and CDR2 as SMNVEV (reference sequence). V was cut by 2 bases and J by 3 bases, with 14 bases left in between. The CDR3 loop is CASSLSLTRGYEQYF. The DNA for the CDR3 is TGTGCCAGCAGTTTAAGCCTTACCAGGGGCTACGAGCAGTACTTC.

This chain connects TRBV7-9 to TRBJ1-4; the D gene is possibly TRBD1 (6 bases). The CDR3 consists of 18 residues. V was cut by 5 bases and J by 0 bases, with 19 bases left in between. The germline CDR1 and CDR2 sequences are SEHNR and FQNEAQ (reference sequence). The CDR3 nucleotides read TGTGCCAGCAGCCGAATGACAGGCTTCTCTGCAACTAATGAAAAACTGTTTTTT. It encodes CASSRMTGFSATNEKLFF. The full variable domain, with the rest looked up from reference TRBV7-9 and TRBJ1-4, is DTGVSQNPRHKITKRGQNVTFRCDPISEHNRLYWYRQTLGQGPEFLTYFQNEAQLEKSRLLSDRFSAERPKGSFSTLEIQRTEQGDSAMYLCASSRMTGFSATNEKLFFGSGTQLSVL.